Following are 16 T cell receptor beta chains from one sample sequenced in a study of blood T cell repertoires in COVID-19. Only in-frame clones appear in the TCRdb table, and some are missing; sequencing was by immunoSEQ multiplex PCR. The data hold about 170,000 clones, with 85% observed a single time. The sample consisted of peripheral blood. The source of these receptors is a human donor with acute or convalescent COVID-19. The donor label of this sample is uncertain.

V and J are TRBV3-1 (or the pseudogene TRBV3-2) and TRBJ2-5, with 12 nucleotides matching TRBD1. Germline-derived CDR1 and CDR2 are LGHDT and YNNKEL (reference sequence). V lost 4 bases to trimming and J lost 5 bases; unmatched junction nucleotides: 5. There are 15 residues in the CDR3. CDR3 protein: CASSLGQGARETQYF. DNA for the CDR3: TGTGCCAGCAGCCTGGGACAGGGGGCGCGGGAGACCCAGTACTTC.

This chain joins TRBV19 and TRBJ2-7; the match to TRBD1 covers 9 bases. Germline trimming cut 6 bases from V and 6 bases from J; bases unmatched to any gene: 6. The CDR3 loop spans 13 amino acids. Germline lookup yields CDR1 LNHDA and CDR2 SQIVND (reference sequence). CDR3 DNA: TGTGCCAGTAGCGGGACAGGGTGGCGCGAGCAGTACTTC. Its protein is CASSGTGWREQYF.

This clone was detected only once. The CDR3 region has the DNA TGTGCCAGCCTGCCCACGGGACAAAGCACAGATACGCAGTATTTT. This codes for CASLPTGQSTDTQYF. V is TRBV18 and J is TRBJ2-3; a weak D match, TRBD1 (6 bases). This CDR3 has 15 amino acids. Germline V lookup: CDR1 KGHSH, CDR2 LQKENI. V dropped 8 bases and J dropped 0 bases, with 15 bases sitting between them. Variable domain in full (rest from reference TRBV18 and TRBJ2-3): NAGVMQNPRHLVRRRGQEARLRCSPMKGHSHVYWYRQLPEEGLKFMVYLQKENIIDESGMPKERFSAEFPKEGPSILRIQQVVRGDSAAYFCASLPTGQSTDTQYFGPGTRLTVL.

This rearrangement joins TRBV29-1 to TRBJ1-1, with a weak D call TRBD1 (6 bases). There are 14 residues in the CDR3. Germline CDR1 reads SQVTM; CDR2 reads ANQGSEA. V gave up 4 bases and J gave up 1 base, with 13 bases separating them. The CDR3 loop is CSVGEGGKNTEAFF. The CDR3 DNA reads TGCAGCGTTGGGGAGGGGGGGAAGAACACTGAAGCTTTCTTT.

The V and J genes are TRBV5-1 and TRBJ2-1; 7 nucleotides align to TRBD1. The germline V gene encodes CDR1 SGHRS and CDR2 YFSETQ. Trimming at V came to 0 bases and at J to 10 bases, leaving 1 base not matched to a gene. The CDR3 has 12 residues. The CDR3 loop reads CASSLDRGEQFF. The DNA of the CDR3 is TGCGCCAGCAGCTTGGACAGGGGCGAGCAGTTCTTC.

This CDR3 is CASSLTGRGDGYTF. The CDR3 region has the DNA TGTGCCAGCAGTTTGACAGGAAGAGGGGATGGCTACACCTTC. This rearrangement joins TRBV11-2 to TRBJ1-2; tentatively, D is TRBD1 (6 bases). V gave up 6 bases and J gave up 6 bases, with 17 bases separating them. This CDR3 spans 14 amino acids. CDR1 SGHAT and CDR2 FQNNGV come from the germline V gene. Drawing the rest from reference TRBV11-2 and TRBJ1-2, the complete variable domain is EAGVAQSPRYKIIEKRQSVAFWCNPISGHATLYWYQQILGQGPKLLIQFQNNGVVDDSQLPKDRFSAERLKGVDSTLKIQPAKLEDSAVYLCASSLTGRGDGYTFGSGTRLTVV.

This chain links TRBV5-8 with TRBJ1-5; D is perhaps TRBD1 (5 bases). The CDR3 runs to 15 residues. V lost 0 bases, J lost 5 bases, and 12 bases lay in between. From germline, CDR1 is SGHTS and CDR2 YDEGEE. This chain's CDR3 is CASSLEGQVHQPQHF. CDR3 coding DNA: TGTGCCAGCAGCTTGGAGGGGCAGGTGCATCAGCCCCAGCATTTT.

The rearrangement uses TRBV6-5 and TRBJ2-7; 7 bases agree with TRBD1. Germline V gene data show CDR1 as MNHEY and CDR2 as SVGAGI. This CDR3 region has 13 residues. J was trimmed by 2 bases and V by 6 bases; bases with no gene match: 4. CDR3: CASSGTVTYEQYF. CDR3 DNA: TGTGCCAGCAGCGGGACAGTTACCTACGAGCAGTACTTC.

The chain combines TRBV7-2 with TRBJ2-7, with TRBD2 matching over 14 bases. The CDR3 spans 18 residues. The V segment lost 5 bases and the J segment 1 base; nucleotides outside the gene matches: 10. CDR1 and CDR2 (germline): SGHTA, FQGNSA. The CDR3 bases are TGTGCCAGCAGCCTTCGACTAGCGGGGGGGCCTGGATCCTACGAGCAGTACTTC. Translating it yields CASSLRLAGGPGSYEQYF.

The V gene is TRBV29-1, the J gene TRBJ1-1; TRBD1 matches at 8 bases. Trimming at V came to 6 bases and at J to 0 bases, leaving 12 bases not matched to a gene. The CDR3 consists of 16 residues. Germline assignment: CDR1 SQVTM and CDR2 ANQGSEA. The CDR3 nucleotides are TGCAGCGTACGAGCCCGGGACAGGCCCATGAACACTGAAGCTTTCTTT. Protein product: CSVRARDRPMNTEAFF.

This chain links TRBV29-1 with TRBJ1-1; 7 nucleotides align to TRBD1. The length of the CDR3 is 11 residues. CDR1 and CDR2 from the germline V gene are SQVTM and ANQGSEA. J gave up 8 bases and V 6 bases, and 6 bases lay outside the gene matches. The chain's CDR3 is CSVVRDREAFF. The CDR3 DNA reads TGCAGCGTGGTCCGGGACAGAGAAGCTTTCTTT.

This chain connects TRBV12-3 or TRBV12-4 to TRBJ2-7; 7 bases are shared with TRBD1. The CDR3 length is 13 residues. The junction had 5 bases not matched to a gene; V was cut back by 7 bases and J by 2 bases. In DNA form, the CDR3 reads TGTGCCAGCAATCCACAGGGGACCTACGAGCAGTACTTC. It codes for CASNPQGTYEQYF.

This clone was seen repeatedly, ten times or more. The chain joins TRBV18 to TRBJ1-1; D perhaps matches TRBD1 (5 bases). Trimming stripped 2 bases from V and 4 bases from J, with 17 bases between. The CDR3 loop spans 16 amino acids. Per germline, CDR1 KGHSH and CDR2 LQKENI. CDR3 sequence (DNA): TGTGCCAGCTCACCATCCCTCCAGGGAGGCGGCACTGAAGCTTTCTTT. Translation gives CASSPSLQGGGTEAFF.

The chain links TRBV7-6 to TRBJ2-7; D is perhaps TRBD2 (5 bases). The CDR3 has 13 amino acids. The V end lost 5 bases, the J end lost 3 bases, and 11 bases lay between the germline ends. CDR1 and CDR2 from the germline V gene are SGHVS and FNYEAQ. The CDR3 region has the DNA TGTGCCAGCAGCCTAGGTGAGGGCTACGAGCAGTACTTC. Translated: CASSLGEGYEQYF.

This clone was counted a single time. The rearrangement uses TRBV2 and TRBJ1-5, with a possible D match to TRBD1 (6 bases). The V and J ends lost 4 bases and 6 bases respectively, with 13 bases between them. Germline V gives CDR1 SNHLY, CDR2 FYNNEI. The CDR3 consists of 14 residues. This chain's CDR3 is CASSGQGTIQPQHF. The CDR3 coding sequence is TGTGCCAGCAGTGGTCAGGGGACGATTCAGCCCCAGCATTTT. The full variable domain, in which reference TRBV2 and TRBJ1-5 provide the parts outside the CDR3, is EPEVTQTPSHQVTQMGQEVILRCVPISNHLYFYWYRQILGQKVEFLVSFYNNEISEKSEIFDDQFSVERPDGSNFTLKIRSTKLEDSAMYFCASSGQGTIQPQHFGDGTRLSIL.

The CDR3 sequence is CASSPLRDTYNEQFF. Written as DNA, the CDR3 is TGTGCCAGCTCACCGCTCCGGGACACATACAATGAGCAGTTCTTC. The chain has TRBV18 and TRBJ2-1; TRBD1 might be the D (6 bases). Trimming left V 3 bases short and J 4 bases short, with 13 bases between. CDR1 is KGHSH, CDR2 LQKENI, per germline. CDR3 length equals 15 residues.